This record covers a single T cell receptor beta chain. The data derive from a study of blood T cell repertoires in COVID-19. Study background: The study drew acute and convalescent COVID-19 samples from the United States, Italy and Spain. PBMCs, B-cell-depleted T cells, or T cells were the source of the cDNA or gDNA that made up the material.

Per the original data handling: Reference gene primer amplification gave nucleated cell count estimates. Clones were sequenced by immunoSEQ multiplex PCR, and TCRdb holds only the in-frame ones, with some missing. The V and J calls and clone size were taken over from that table, and D and trimming were inferred from the DNA. The table lists about 60,000 clones, 70% to 90% of them singletons. From germline, CDR1 is SGHNT and CDR2 YYREEE (reference sequence). This CDR3 spans 16 amino acids. J gave up 5 bases and V 0 bases, and 10 bases lay outside the gene matches. Sequencing input: peripheral blood. This chain links TRBV5-4 with TRBJ1-1, with 7 bases lining up with TRBD1. This TCR was sampled from a man aged 40-49 years with acute or convalescent COVID-19. The CDR3 is CASSLGYRQGGTEAFF. The CDR3 DNA follows: TGTGCCAGCAGCTTGGGCTATAGACAGGGTGGAACTGAAGCTTTCTTT. Using reference TRBV5-4 and TRBJ1-1 for the parts outside the CDR3, the full variable domain is ETGVTQSPTHLIKTRGQQVTLRCSSQSGHNTVSWYQQALGQGPQFIFQYYREEENGRGNFPPRFSGLQFPNYSSELNVNALELDDSALYLCASSLGYRQGGTEAFFGQGTRLTVV.